A single sample gave rise to the 11 T cell receptor beta chains below, sequenced in a study of cytomegalovirus exposure and HLA in healthy donors. PCR amplification relied on 60 Vbeta primers (plus 13 Jbeta primers). Here immunoSEQ multiplex PCR was the method, and the copy in TCRdb shows in-frame clones only, minus some. The sample has about 52,000 clones; 60% to 75% are singletons. Sequencing was performed on PBMCs. Source of these receptors: a woman aged 45-60 years in good health and CMV-seronegative.

V is TRBV2 and J is TRBJ2-3; 7 nucleotides match TRBD1. With V trimmed by 8 bases and J by 0 bases, 5 bases remained unmatched. This CDR3 has 14 amino acids. CDR1 and CDR2 (germline): SNHLY, FYNNEI. The CDR3 loop is CASGDRTSTDTQYF. The CDR3 DNA reads as TGTGCCAGCGGGGACAGAACTAGCACAGATACGCAGTATTTT.

V and J are TRBV4-2 and TRBJ2-3; 7 positions agree with TRBD1. This CDR3 is built from 16 residues. Germline trimming cut 1 base from V and 3 bases from J; bases unmatched to any gene: 7. CDR1 and CDR2 (germline): LGHNA, YNFKEQ. The CDR3 DNA is TGTGCCAGCAGCCAAGGACAGGGACGATATACAGATACGCAGTATTTT. Its protein is CASSQGQGRYTDTQYF.

This chain connects TRBV28 to TRBJ1-2, with a tentative D call TRBD1 (6 bases). Looked up from germline, CDR1 is MDHEN and CDR2 is SYDVKM. The CDR3 is 12 amino acids. Trimming left V 5 bases short and J 4 bases short, with 8 bases between. The CDR3 sequence: CASSKQGYGYTF. The CDR3 region has the DNA TGTGCCAGCAGTAAACAGGGCTATGGCTACACCTTC.

The chain couples TRBV2 to TRBJ1-1; no clear D. The CDR3 totals 14 residues. The V and J ends lost 7 bases and 2 bases respectively, with 14 bases between them. Per the germline V gene, CDR1 is SNHLY and CDR2 is FYNNEI. DNA of the CDR3: TGTGCCAGCACCCACTTGCCACCAAACACTGAAGCTTTCTTT. As protein: CASTHLPPNTEAFF.

The chain recombines TRBV6-1 with TRBJ2-3, with 8 bases matching TRBD2. Germline-derived CDR1 and CDR2 are MNHNS and SASEGT. J gave up 8 bases and V 3 bases, and 4 bases lay outside the gene matches. The CDR3 extends over 13 amino acids. The CDR3 reads CASSELAGPTQYF. CDR3 nucleotide sequence: TGTGCCAGCAGTGAGCTAGCGGGCCCTACGCAGTATTTT.

The chain employs TRBV19 and TRBJ2-7; TRBD1 aligns across 9 bases. Germline values: CDR1 LNHDA, CDR2 SQIVND (reference sequence). The V and J ends lost 4 bases and 6 bases, in that order; junction bases with no gene match: 7. The CDR3 spans 14 residues. The DNA of the CDR3 is TGTGCCAGTAGTACGACAGGGGGTGGCTCCGAGCAGTACTTC. It is translated as CASSTTGGGSEQYF.

The chain recombines TRBV4-3 with TRBJ1-2; 8 positions match TRBD1. After removal of 4 bases from V and 8 bases from J, the junction contained 15 bases not matched to a gene. In germline, CDR1 is LGHNA, CDR2 YSLEER. The CDR3 is 16 residues long. CDR3 DNA sequence: TGCGCCAGCAGCCGCCTAGGGGGACAGGCCAGTAGGGGCTACACCTTC. Residues: CASSRLGGQASRGYTF.

This clone was observed a single time. The chain has TRBV9 and TRBJ2-3; weak D call: TRBD1 (6 bases). There are 14 residues in the CDR3. Trimming removed 3 bases at V and 3 bases at J, with 11 bases between. CDR1 is SGDLS and CDR2 is YYNGEE in the germline V gene. CDR3 protein: CASSAADRTDTQYF. CDR3 nucleotide sequence: TGTGCCAGCAGCGCCGCCGACAGGACAGATACGCAGTATTTT.

This sequence joins TRBV11-2 and TRBJ1-5; D gene uncertain. Trimming removed 4 bases at V and 2 bases at J, with 9 bases between. In germline, CDR1 is SGHAT, CDR2 FQNNGV. This CDR3 spans 14 amino acids. DNA for the CDR3: TGTGCCAGCAGCTCAAATCAGGGCAATCAGCCCCAGCATTTT. It specifies CASSSNQGNQPQHF. The variable domain in full, completed from reference TRBV11-2 and TRBJ1-5, reads EAGVAQSPRYKIIEKRQSVAFWCNPISGHATLYWYQQILGQGPKLLIQFQNNGVVDDSQLPKDRFSAERLKGVDSTLKIQPAKLEDSAVYLCASSSNQGNQPQHFGDGTRLSIL.

The chain carries TRBV7-2 and TRBJ2-3; D remains ambiguous. Germline V lookup: CDR1 SGHTA, CDR2 FQGNSA. The CDR3 is made up of 14 amino acids. V was cut by 2 bases and J by 1 base, with 7 bases left in between. DNA for the CDR3: TGTGCCAGCAGCTTAAATGCAGGCACAGATACGCAGTATTTT. It codes for CASSLNAGTDTQYF.

This chain links TRBV7-9 with TRBJ1-2, with 8 bases that match TRBD1. The ends lost 8 bases at V and 4 bases at J; junction bases unmatched: 15. CDR3 length equals 16 residues. In germline, CDR1 is SEHNR, CDR2 FQNEAQ (reference sequence). CDR3 loop: CASARAGGNVVYGYTF. Here the CDR3 DNA reads TGTGCCAGCGCGAGGGCAGGGGGCAATGTGGTCTATGGCTACACCTTC.